Listed below are T cell receptor beta chains from one sample, sequenced in a study of shared clonotypes between healthy human individuals. Repertoires were generated with immunoSEQ multiplex PCR, while TCRdb's copy carries only in-frame clones and drops some. The sample holds about 2 million clones, 85% to 95% seen once. Sequencing was performed on naive CD8+ T cells sorted from blood. The source is a man younger than 35 in good health. The CDR3 runs from the conserved cysteine through the conserved F or W. Each record gives: J gene, clone size, D gene, V gene, CDR3 DNA, CDR3 protein. The D gene is left open where the match is weak. Some rows have no size entry. The others give once, few or many, or a class for an expanded clone.

J gene: TRBJ2-7
clone size: .
D gene: TRBD2
V gene: TRBV7-9
CDR3 DNA: TGTGCCAGCAGCGGACCTATAGGACTAGCGGGAAAAAGGTACGAGCAGTACTTC
CDR3 protein: CASSGPIGLAGKRYEQYF

J gene: TRBJ2-5
clone size: .
D gene: TRBD2
V gene: TRBV4-3
CDR3 DNA: TGCGCCAGCAGCCAAGATCGGGGTAGCGGGAGTAAAGAGACCCAGTACTTC
CDR3 protein: CASSQDRGSGSKETQYF

J gene: TRBJ2-2
clone size: .
D gene: TRBD1
V gene: TRBV18
CDR3 DNA: TGTGCCAGCTCACCAGGGACAGAACTATTCACCACCGGGGAGCTGTTTTTT
CDR3 protein: CASSPGTELFTTGELFF

J gene: TRBJ2-1
clone size: .
D gene: .
V gene: TRBV7-2
CDR3 DNA: TGTGCCAGCAGCCCCCTATGGGGCAATGAGCAGTTCTTC
CDR3 protein: CASSPLWGNEQFF

J gene: TRBJ2-7
clone size: .
D gene: .
V gene: TRBV27
CDR3 DNA: TGTGCCAGCAGTGTTCAGGGGTTATACGAGCAGTACTTC
CDR3 protein: CASSVQGLYEQYF

J gene: TRBJ2-7
clone size: once
D gene: .
V gene: TRBV2
CDR3 DNA: TGTGCCAGCAGTGGGGACGGTTATGGGCAGACACGACCCTACGAGCAGTACTTC
CDR3 protein: CASSGDGYGQTRPYEQYF

J gene: TRBJ2-7
clone size: .
D gene: TRBD2
V gene: TRBV29-1
CDR3 DNA: TGCAGCGTTGAAGGGGCAGGGAGGGGATACGAGCAGTACTTC
CDR3 protein: CSVEGAGRGYEQYF

J gene: TRBJ1-1
clone size: .
D gene: .
V gene: TRBV12-5
CDR3 DNA: TGTGCTAGTGGTCTCGGACACGACACTGAAGCTTTCTTT
CDR3 protein: CASGLGHDTEAFF

J gene: TRBJ1-2
clone size: .
D gene: .
V gene: TRBV29-1
CDR3 DNA: TGCAGTGTCCTCCCTTTGACCAACTATGGCTACACCTTC
CDR3 protein: CSVLPLTNYGYTF

J gene: TRBJ2-3
clone size: .
D gene: .
V gene: TRBV13
CDR3 DNA: TGTGCCAGCAGCGAGGGTTTAAGCACAGATACGCAGTATTTT
CDR3 protein: CASSEGLSTDTQYF

J gene: TRBJ2-7
clone size: once
D gene: TRBD1
V gene: TRBV5-1
CDR3 DNA: TGCGCCAGCAGCCCGACAGGGGGGAAGGGAGCCGAGCAGTACTTC
CDR3 protein: CASSPTGGKGAEQYF

J gene: TRBJ2-2
clone size: .
D gene: TRBD2
V gene: TRBV27
CDR3 DNA: TGTGCCAGCAGTCCAGGAACTAGCGGGACCGGGGAGCTGTTTTTT
CDR3 protein: CASSPGTSGTGELFF

J gene: TRBJ2-2
clone size: few
D gene: .
V gene: TRBV18
CDR3 DNA: TGTGCCAGCTCACCAAGTGGGGTAACGAACACCGGGGAGCTGTTTTTT
CDR3 protein: CASSPSGVTNTGELFF

J gene: TRBJ1-2
clone size: .
D gene: .
V gene: TRBV30
CDR3 DNA: TGTGCCTGGAGTGTCGAGGGCATGAACTATGGCTACACCTTC
CDR3 protein: CAWSVEGMNYGYTF

J gene: TRBJ2-7
clone size: .
D gene: .
V gene: TRBV6-5
CDR3 DNA: TGTGCCAGCAGTTACCTGACTGGAGGGGTGAACGAGCAGTACTTC
CDR3 protein: CASSYLTGGVNEQYF

J gene: TRBJ2-7
clone size: .
D gene: TRBD1
V gene: TRBV13
CDR3 DNA: TGTGCCAGCAGCTTAGGCGGGGACAGGGGCTACGAGCAGTACTTC
CDR3 protein: CASSLGGDRGYEQYF

J gene: TRBJ1-1
clone size: once
D gene: TRBD1
V gene: TRBV5-4
CDR3 DNA: TGTGCCAGCAGCTTGACGGACAGGGAAGATGAAGCTTTCTTT
CDR3 protein: CASSLTDREDEAFF

J gene: TRBJ2-1
clone size: .
D gene: TRBD2
V gene: TRBV29-1
CDR3 DNA: TGCAGCGTTGAAGGGGGGCCTAGCGGGAAGTACAGCGAGCAGTTCTTC
CDR3 protein: CSVEGGPSGKYSEQFF

J gene: TRBJ1-2
clone size: .
D gene: .
V gene: TRBV27
CDR3 DNA: TGTGCCAGCAGCCCCGGGGGGGGCGCATACTATGGCTACACCTTC
CDR3 protein: CASSPGGGAYYGYTF